This T cell receptor (beta chain) originates from a study of vaccination and CD4 T cells after COVID-19. Study summary: Convalescent cases consisted of six males and four females, of whom two were Hispanic. Culture controls were given either a CEFX pool, an HIV-1 Nef pool, or no peptide. Regarding the study as a whole: With convalescent patients, a median approximately 90% of reactive clones emerged solely after vaccination.

This clonotype was seen more than once but under ten times. The antigen is not known. Stated treatment: roughly 11-day PBMC culture with coronavirus spike peptide pools or control peptides (ViraFEST assay). Oncomine TCR Beta short-read sequencing was applied to DNA from cultured CD4+ T cells. TCRdb independently ran MiXCR on the PCR reads; one entry per CDR3 protein. In the table there are 20,000 to 30,000 distinct CDR3 sequences, roughly 40% of which are singletons. The source is a human donor who had recovered from COVID-19. The material sequenced was CD4+ T cells from blood, cultured in vitro.

CDR3 region: CASRAVRGFNQPQHF. The CDR3 DNA is TGTGCCAGCAGGGCCGTGCGGGGATTCAATCAGCCCCAGCATTTT. The chain employs TRBV6-2 or TRBV6-3 and TRBJ1-5; D is undetermined. Trimming removed 6 bases from V and 3 bases from J, with 15 bases in between. Germline V gene sequence: CDR1 MNHEY, CDR2 SVGEGT. The CDR3 sequence is 15 residues long.